This is a list of T cell receptor beta chains from one sample in a study of T-cell reconstitution after alpha-beta-depleted transplantation in children. TCRdb processed the PCR reads anew with MiXCR; each CDR3 protein has one entry. The sample yields about 400,000 distinct CDR3 sequences, 15% to 20% seen once. The starting material was PBMCs, mostly from graft donor cells, obtained 360 days after TCRalphabeta/CD19-depleted stem cell transplant. These receptors came from a boy under three years old who had a stem cell transplant for Wiskott-Aldrich syndrome, so the T cells may come from the graft donor. CDR3s include the opening cysteine and the closing phenylalanine or tryptophan. A D gene is named only where the DNA matches it firmly. Rows may omit the clone size; those that give it use once, few, many or a size class.

abundance: NA
len: 15
j_gene: TRBJ2-3
d_gene: NA
v_gene: TRBV27
CDR3nt: TGTGCCAGCAGTTTATCATGGCGGGGTGGGGATACGCAGTATTTT
CDR3aa: CASSLSWRGGDTQYF

abundance: few
len: 12
j_gene: TRBJ2-5
d_gene: NA
v_gene: TRBV12-3/TRBV12-4
CDR3nt: TGTGCCAGCAGTCCCAGACCAGAGACCCAGTACTTC
CDR3aa: CASSPRPETQYF

abundance: few
len: 12
j_gene: TRBJ2-2
d_gene: NA
v_gene: TRBV21-1
CDR3nt: TGTGCCAGCAGCAACGACACCGGGGAGCTGTTTTTT
CDR3aa: CASSNDTGELFF

abundance: NA
len: 15
j_gene: TRBJ2-7
d_gene: TRBD2
v_gene: TRBV18
CDR3nt: TGTGCCAGCTCCCCAAGCAGCGGGAGATCCTACGAGCAGTACTTC
CDR3aa: CASSPSSGRSYEQYF

abundance: NA
len: 19
j_gene: TRBJ2-1
d_gene: NA
v_gene: TRBV4-3
CDR3nt: TGCGCCTGCAGCCAAGTTGGGCGACCTGGCGGGAAAGCCTACAATGAGCAGTTCTTC
CDR3aa: CACSQVGRPGGKAYNEQFF

abundance: few
len: 12
j_gene: TRBJ1-2
d_gene: NA
v_gene: TRBV5-6
CDR3nt: TGTGCCAGCAGCTTGGATGGGGAAGGCTACACCTTC
CDR3aa: CASSLDGEGYTF

abundance: few
len: 16
j_gene: TRBJ2-3
d_gene: NA
v_gene: TRBV18
CDR3nt: TGTGCCAGCTCACCACGGCTGCGGGGAAGCACAGATACGCAGTATTTT
CDR3aa: CASSPRLRGSTDTQYF

abundance: NA
len: 22
j_gene: TRBJ2-7
d_gene: NA
v_gene: TRBV5-6
CDR3nt: TGTGCCAGCAGCTTGGGGAGCCTCTTGTCGACTAGGAAGCCCCCCCGGTACGGCGAGCAGTACTTC
CDR3aa: CASSLGSLLSTRKPPRYGEQYF

abundance: NA
len: 17
j_gene: TRBJ2-1
d_gene: TRBD2
v_gene: TRBV2
CDR3nt: TGTGCCAGCAGTGGAGGGGGACTAGCGGGAGAAGGCAATGAGCAGTTCTTC
CDR3aa: CASSGGGLAGEGNEQFF

abundance: NA
len: 16
j_gene: TRBJ2-1
d_gene: NA
v_gene: TRBV7-9
CDR3nt: TGTGCCAGCAGCTTACCCCGACAGGATTCCTACAATGAGCAGTTCTTC
CDR3aa: CASSLPRQDSYNEQFF

abundance: many
len: 14
j_gene: TRBJ2-7
d_gene: TRBD2
v_gene: TRBV4-1
CDR3nt: TGCGCCAGCAGCTCCAGCGGGAGGGCGTACGAGCAGTACTTC
CDR3aa: CASSSSGRAYEQYF

abundance: NA
len: 13
j_gene: TRBJ1-1
d_gene: NA
v_gene: TRBV10-1
CDR3nt: TGCGCCAGCAGTGAAAGGGGGAACACTGAAGCTTTCTTT
CDR3aa: CASSERGNTEAFF

abundance: few
len: 15
j_gene: TRBJ2-1
d_gene: NA
v_gene: TRBV7-9
CDR3nt: TGTGCCAGCAGCTTATGGGCTAGCAGCCACAATGAGCAGTTCTTC
CDR3aa: CASSLWASSHNEQFF

abundance: many
len: 15
j_gene: TRBJ2-7
d_gene: NA
v_gene: TRBV30
CDR3nt: TGTGCCTGGAGCACAGCCTTGGGAGACTCCTACGAGCAGTACTTC
CDR3aa: CAWSTALGDSYEQYF

abundance: many
len: 13
j_gene: TRBJ2-2
d_gene: TRBD1
v_gene: TRBV29-1
CDR3nt: TGCAGCGTTGGGACAGGTCCGATCGGGGAGCTGTTTTTT
CDR3aa: CSVGTGPIGELFF

abundance: many
len: 13
j_gene: TRBJ2-7
d_gene: NA
v_gene: TRBV5-1
CDR3nt: TGCGCCAGCAGCTTGGTTCCAGACTACGAGCAGTACTTC
CDR3aa: CASSLVPDYEQYF

abundance: NA
len: 16
j_gene: TRBJ2-1
d_gene: TRBD2
v_gene: TRBV18
CDR3nt: TGTGCCAGCTCACCCCTGGCGGGGGGGCCTCTGGATGAGCAGTTCTTC
CDR3aa: CASSPLAGGPLDEQFF

abundance: NA
len: 20
j_gene: TRBJ2-6
d_gene: TRBD2
v_gene: TRBV12-3/TRBV12-4
CDR3nt: TGTGCCAGCAGTTTCTACCCCTGGCTAGCGGGGACCTCTGGGGCCAACGTCCTGACTTTC
CDR3aa: CASSFYPWLAGTSGANVLTF